A single count supports the clone carrying this T cell receptor (beta chain). No antigen is known for it. The data derive from a study of shared clonotypes between healthy human individuals. Study details: The study used three CD4 naive, three CD4 memory, two CD8 naive and one CD8 memory plate per donor.

Broader study findings: Sharing across four donors was seen in approximately 5.2% of naive CD4 clonotypes.

Using immunoSEQ multiplex PCR, the repertoire was profiled, and TCRdb retains in-frame clones only, with some absent. The sample includes under 750,000 clones, roughly 72% seen only once; the top ten take under 2%. Trimming left V 4 bases short and J 2 bases short, with 9 bases between. The CDR3 length is 14 residues. Germline-derived CDR1 and CDR2 are SGHRS and YFSETQ. All donors were Caucasian adults living in Nashville, Tennessee. The investigators split CD4+ cells into a CD45RA+ naive subset and a CD45RA-negative memory subset. The TCR originated in a woman in her twenties or thirties in good health. Sequencing was performed on memory CD4+ T cells sorted from blood. Regarding subset: CD45RA-negative fraction. V is TRBV5-1 and J is TRBJ2-2, with unresolved D. This CDR3 is CASSLRLNTGELFF. Here the CDR3 DNA reads TGCGCCAGCAGCCTAAGACTCAACACCGGGGAGCTGTTTTTT.